This entry features one TCR beta chain sequence. Its target is not known. The CDR3 has 15 amino acids. Looked up from germline, CDR1 is DFQATT and CDR2 is SNEGSKA (reference sequence). V was pared by 4 bases and J by 9 bases, with 22 bases between. This sample stems from a study of T cells in Graves' hyperthyroidism and ophthalmopathy. Overall study findings and caveats: Blood shared most expanded thyroid clonotypes above 0.001.

Ophthalmopathy patients all had a Clinical Activity Score of at least 3, a NOSPECS grade of at least 4 and disease under 3 months old. The study excluded patients with uncontrolled infection, other autoimmune disease, pregnancy or lactation. RNA transcripts provided the source from which TCR beta CDR3 regions were amplified. HTBI primers were used for first-round RT-PCR of the TCR CDR3. TCRdb re-called the multiplex PCR reads through MiXCR, storing one row per CDR3 protein. The sample has about 500,000 distinct CDR3 sequences, approximately 16% seen once. Sequenced: blood. V usage is TRBV20-1 and J usage is TRBJ2-1; D is possibly TRBD2 (6 bases). This receptor was obtained from a woman aged 30 to 39 with Graves' ophthalmopathy. This chain's CDR3 is CSATRTKSSASEQFF. The CDR3 coding sequence is TGCAGTGCTACTCGTACAAAATCTAGCGCTAGTGAGCAGTTCTTC.